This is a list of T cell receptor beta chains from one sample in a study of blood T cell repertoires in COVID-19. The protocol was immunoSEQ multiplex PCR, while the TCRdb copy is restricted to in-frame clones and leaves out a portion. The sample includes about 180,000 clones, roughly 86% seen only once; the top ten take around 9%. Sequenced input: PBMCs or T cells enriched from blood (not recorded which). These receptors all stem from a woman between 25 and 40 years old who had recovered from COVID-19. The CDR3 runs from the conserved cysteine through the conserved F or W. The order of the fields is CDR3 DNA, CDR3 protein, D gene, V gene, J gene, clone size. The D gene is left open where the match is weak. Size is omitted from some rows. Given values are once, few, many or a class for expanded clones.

CDR3 DNA: TGTGCCAGCAACCCAGGGTCCAACACCGGGGAGCTGTTTTTT
CDR3 protein: CASNPGSNTGELFF
D gene: -
V gene: TRBV11-3
J gene: TRBJ2-2
clone size: -

CDR3 DNA: TGTGCCAGCAGCTTAGCGGGAGGGCCGGCCCACGAGCAGTACTTC
CDR3 protein: CASSLAGGPAHEQYF
D gene: TRBD2
V gene: TRBV7-6
J gene: TRBJ2-7
clone size: -

CDR3 DNA: TGTGCCAGCAGTTTTGACCGGGAGACCACTGAAGCTTTCTTT
CDR3 protein: CASSFDRETTEAFF
D gene: -
V gene: TRBV28
J gene: TRBJ1-1
clone size: -

CDR3 DNA: TGCGCCAGCAGCCACCGGGGTTACAATGAGCAGTTCTTC
CDR3 protein: CASSHRGYNEQFF
D gene: -
V gene: TRBV5-1
J gene: TRBJ2-1
clone size: -

CDR3 DNA: TGTGCCAGCAGCTTAGACAGGGGCCATCAGCCCCAGCATTTT
CDR3 protein: CASSLDRGHQPQHF
D gene: TRBD1
V gene: TRBV5-5
J gene: TRBJ1-5
clone size: -

CDR3 DNA: TGTGCCAGCAGTCGTGGGACTAGCGGGATCTACGGGGAGACCCAGTACTTC
CDR3 protein: CASSRGTSGIYGETQYF
D gene: TRBD2
V gene: TRBV3-1/TRBV3-2
J gene: TRBJ2-5
clone size: once

CDR3 DNA: TGTGCCAGCACACCCGGGACTAGCGGGGCCTACGAGCAGTACTTC
CDR3 protein: CASTPGTSGAYEQYF
D gene: TRBD2
V gene: TRBV3-1/TRBV3-2
J gene: TRBJ2-7
clone size: once

CDR3 DNA: TGTGCCAGCAGCCAAGGTCCTCCTAGCGGGGGTACGCAGTATTTT
CDR3 protein: CASSQGPPSGGTQYF
D gene: TRBD2
V gene: TRBV3-1/TRBV3-2
J gene: TRBJ2-3
clone size: -

CDR3 DNA: TGCGCCAGCAGCCCGGAGAGCTCCTACGAGCAGTACTTC
CDR3 protein: CASSPESSYEQYF
D gene: -
V gene: TRBV5-1
J gene: TRBJ2-7
clone size: -

CDR3 DNA: TGCGCCAGCAGCCCGTACTCGGGTGAGCAGTTCTTC
CDR3 protein: CASSPYSGEQFF
D gene: -
V gene: TRBV5-1
J gene: TRBJ2-1
clone size: few

CDR3 DNA: TGTGCCAGCAGAAGAGAGACTAGCGGGACTTACGAGCAGTACTTC
CDR3 protein: CASRRETSGTYEQYF
D gene: TRBD2
V gene: TRBV6-5
J gene: TRBJ2-7
clone size: -

CDR3 DNA: TGTGCCAGTCAGGTCGGGGGGGCGAGGCAGCCCCAGCATTTT
CDR3 protein: CASQVGGARQPQHF
D gene: -
V gene: TRBV19
J gene: TRBJ1-5
clone size: few

CDR3 DNA: TGTGCCTGGAGAGATAGCGGGAGAAGATCCTACAATGAGCAGTTCTTC
CDR3 protein: CAWRDSGRRSYNEQFF
D gene: TRBD2
V gene: TRBV30
J gene: TRBJ2-1
clone size: -

CDR3 DNA: TGTGCCAGTAGTATAGTGTGGGACTCTAGCAATCAGCCCCAGCATTTT
CDR3 protein: CASSIVWDSSNQPQHF
D gene: -
V gene: TRBV19
J gene: TRBJ1-5
clone size: -

CDR3 DNA: TGTGCCAGCAGTCAACGACAGGCTGCCTCCTACGAGCAGTACTTC
CDR3 protein: CASSQRQAASYEQYF
D gene: -
V gene: TRBV6-5
J gene: TRBJ2-7
clone size: -

CDR3 DNA: TGTGCCAGCAGTCCCGGACAGTATAGCAATCAGCCCCAGCATTTT
CDR3 protein: CASSPGQYSNQPQHF
D gene: -
V gene: TRBV28
J gene: TRBJ1-5
clone size: -

CDR3 DNA: TGTGCCAGCGGGAGGGCCGGAGAGTATGGCTACACCTTC
CDR3 protein: CASGRAGEYGYTF
D gene: -
V gene: TRBV3-1/TRBV3-2
J gene: TRBJ1-2
clone size: -

CDR3 DNA: TGTGCCAGCAGCCAAGGTTCAGGGGATGGCTACACCTTC
CDR3 protein: CASSQGSGDGYTF
D gene: -
V gene: TRBV3-1/TRBV3-2
J gene: TRBJ1-2
clone size: -

CDR3 DNA: TGTGCCAGCAGTCCAACAGGAAACACCATATATTTT
CDR3 protein: CASSPTGNTIYF
D gene: -
V gene: TRBV7-9
J gene: TRBJ1-3
clone size: -

CDR3 DNA: TGTGCCAGCAGCGTCAACACCCAAGACGTCCTGACTTTC
CDR3 protein: CASSVNTQDVLTF
D gene: -
V gene: TRBV9
J gene: TRBJ2-6
clone size: few

CDR3 DNA: TGTGCCACCAGCCAGACCGCGCGGGGCAATCAGCCCCAGCATTTT
CDR3 protein: CATSQTARGNQPQHF
D gene: -
V gene: TRBV15
J gene: TRBJ1-5
clone size: -

CDR3 DNA: TGTGCCAGCCCGGCGGGACTAAATAATTCACCCCTCCACTTT
CDR3 protein: CASPAGLNNSPLHF
D gene: -
V gene: TRBV6-6
J gene: TRBJ1-6
clone size: -

CDR3 DNA: TGTGCCAGCGGGGCGACCCCAAGGGAGACCCAGTACTTC
CDR3 protein: CASGATPRETQYF
D gene: -
V gene: TRBV12-3/TRBV12-4
J gene: TRBJ2-5
clone size: -

CDR3 DNA: TGTGCCAGCAGCTTGGGGGACAGGGGGCTAAAAGGGTATGGCTACACCTTC
CDR3 protein: CASSLGDRGLKGYGYTF
D gene: TRBD1
V gene: TRBV5-4
J gene: TRBJ1-2
clone size: -

CDR3 DNA: TGCAGCGTTGCAACAGCCTCTGGGGCCAACGTCCTGACTTTC
CDR3 protein: CSVATASGANVLTF
D gene: -
V gene: TRBV29-1
J gene: TRBJ2-6
clone size: -

CDR3 DNA: TGTGCCAGCAGTGAAGCGAGGCACGAGCAGTACTTC
CDR3 protein: CASSEARHEQYF
D gene: -
V gene: TRBV2
J gene: TRBJ2-7
clone size: -

CDR3 DNA: TGCGCCAGCAGCTTCGGACAGGCCAACGTCCTGACTTTC
CDR3 protein: CASSFGQANVLTF
D gene: -
V gene: TRBV5-1
J gene: TRBJ2-6
clone size: -

CDR3 DNA: TGTGCCAGCAGTGGGGACAGGGGGGGGAATGAGCAGTTCTTC
CDR3 protein: CASSGDRGGNEQFF
D gene: TRBD1
V gene: TRBV27
J gene: TRBJ2-1
clone size: -

CDR3 DNA: TGTGCCAGCAGTTTTGCTAGCGGGAGATCCTACGAGCAGTACTTC
CDR3 protein: CASSFASGRSYEQYF
D gene: TRBD2
V gene: TRBV28
J gene: TRBJ2-7
clone size: few

CDR3 DNA: TGTGCCAGCTCACCAACCGGGACAGGGGTACCCTACGAGCAGTACTTC
CDR3 protein: CASSPTGTGVPYEQYF
D gene: TRBD1
V gene: TRBV18
J gene: TRBJ2-7
clone size: -

CDR3 DNA: TGTGCCAGCAGTGGCGGGAGAAATGAGCAGTTCTTC
CDR3 protein: CASSGGRNEQFF
D gene: TRBD2
V gene: TRBV11-3
J gene: TRBJ2-1
clone size: once

CDR3 DNA: TGTGCCATCAGTGACTATTTCCGGGACAGAGTATCCGGGGAGCTGTTTTTT
CDR3 protein: CAISDYFRDRVSGELFF
D gene: TRBD1
V gene: TRBV10-3
J gene: TRBJ2-2
clone size: -

CDR3 DNA: TGTGCCAGCAGCCCTAGACAGGACGGCACCGGGGAGCTGTTTTTT
CDR3 protein: CASSPRQDGTGELFF
D gene: -
V gene: TRBV7-3
J gene: TRBJ2-2
clone size: -

CDR3 DNA: TGTGCCAGCAGCTTAGAAACAAATTACGAGCAGTACTTC
CDR3 protein: CASSLETNYEQYF
D gene: -
V gene: TRBV11-1
J gene: TRBJ2-7
clone size: few

CDR3 DNA: TGTGCCAGCAGCAACGGACTAGCGGGACTCAGGGGCGGGGAGCTGTTTTTT
CDR3 protein: CASSNGLAGLRGGELFF
D gene: TRBD2
V gene: TRBV11-3
J gene: TRBJ2-2
clone size: -

CDR3 DNA: TGTGCCAGCAGTGATATTCAGCCCCAGCATTTT
CDR3 protein: CASSDIQPQHF
D gene: -
V gene: TRBV6-1
J gene: TRBJ1-5
clone size: -

CDR3 DNA: TGTGCCTGGAGGGTAGCGGGAGGGCTCACAGATACGCAGTATTTT
CDR3 protein: CAWRVAGGLTDTQYF
D gene: TRBD2
V gene: TRBV30
J gene: TRBJ2-3
clone size: -

CDR3 DNA: TGTGCCAGCAGTGAGCAAAGCGGGAGACGGGTCGAGCAGTACTTC
CDR3 protein: CASSEQSGRRVEQYF
D gene: TRBD2
V gene: TRBV2
J gene: TRBJ2-7
clone size: -

CDR3 DNA: TGCGCCAGCAACCAAGCGGGAGGGCCAAGGGATACGCAGTATTTT
CDR3 protein: CASNQAGGPRDTQYF
D gene: TRBD2
V gene: TRBV5-1
J gene: TRBJ2-3
clone size: -

CDR3 DNA: TGTGCCAGTAGTATCACTAGCGGGACGCCGTGGGGGTTCTTC
CDR3 protein: CASSITSGTPWGFF
D gene: TRBD2
V gene: TRBV19
J gene: TRBJ2-1
clone size: -

CDR3 DNA: TGTGCCAGCAGCCCCGAGTCTGTAGGGGGCTACGAGCAGTACTTC
CDR3 protein: CASSPESVGGYEQYF
D gene: -
V gene: TRBV28
J gene: TRBJ2-7
clone size: -

CDR3 DNA: TGTGCCAGCAGCCACGGGACAGGGGGCACCGAGCAGTACTTC
CDR3 protein: CASSHGTGGTEQYF
D gene: TRBD1
V gene: TRBV5-5
J gene: TRBJ2-7
clone size: -

CDR3 DNA: TGCGCCAGCAGCTTGGATGCGGGAGGGCCTATAGATACGCAGTATTTT
CDR3 protein: CASSLDAGGPIDTQYF
D gene: TRBD2
V gene: TRBV5-1
J gene: TRBJ2-3
clone size: -

CDR3 DNA: TGTGCCAGTAGTGACTTCCCGGGTTACGAGCAGTACTTC
CDR3 protein: CASSDFPGYEQYF
D gene: -
V gene: TRBV19
J gene: TRBJ2-7
clone size: -

CDR3 DNA: TGTGCCGGATCCCCGGGAGGGGCTACCAATCAGCCCCAGCATTTT
CDR3 protein: CAGSPGGATNQPQHF
D gene: -
V gene: TRBV28
J gene: TRBJ1-5
clone size: -

CDR3 DNA: TGTGCCAGCACTGACAGTAGCAATCAGCCCCAGCATTTT
CDR3 protein: CASTDSSNQPQHF
D gene: -
V gene: TRBV2
J gene: TRBJ1-5
clone size: -

CDR3 DNA: TGTGCCAGCAGCTTGGCCGTAGCGGGAGCCTCCTACGAGCAGTACTTC
CDR3 protein: CASSLAVAGASYEQYF
D gene: TRBD2
V gene: TRBV5-5
J gene: TRBJ2-7
clone size: -

CDR3 DNA: TGTGCCAGCAGTTGGACTAGCGGGTCGGCAGATACGCAGTATTTT
CDR3 protein: CASSWTSGSADTQYF
D gene: TRBD2
V gene: TRBV28
J gene: TRBJ2-3
clone size: -

CDR3 DNA: TGTGCCAGCAGTAGACAGGGGTTGAACACCGGGGAGCTGTTTTTT
CDR3 protein: CASSRQGLNTGELFF
D gene: TRBD1
V gene: TRBV2
J gene: TRBJ2-2
clone size: -

CDR3 DNA: TGTGCCTGGAGTGTAGCTAGCGGGAGATCACCCGGGGAGCTGTTTTTT
CDR3 protein: CAWSVASGRSPGELFF
D gene: TRBD2
V gene: TRBV30
J gene: TRBJ2-2
clone size: -

CDR3 DNA: TGTGCCAGCAGGCGGAACGACAGGGCAAGGGAAAAACTGTTTTTT
CDR3 protein: CASRRNDRAREKLFF
D gene: TRBD1
V gene: TRBV5-6
J gene: TRBJ1-4
clone size: -

CDR3 DNA: TGTGCCATCAGTGGTGACTCGTACCAAGAGACCCAGTACTTC
CDR3 protein: CAISGDSYQETQYF
D gene: -
V gene: TRBV10-3
J gene: TRBJ2-5
clone size: -